This is a list of T cell receptor beta chains from one sample in a study of control samples from healthy donors and cancer patients. TCRdb keeps only in-frame clones here, not all; method: immunoSEQ multiplex PCR. Of 95,000 to 130,000 clones listed, 93% were seen once; the top ten hold about 2.6%. The sequenced material came from blood. The receptors derive from a young man in good health. CDR3s include the opening cysteine and the closing phenylalanine or tryptophan. The order of the fields is J gene, clone size, D gene, V gene, CDR3 protein, CDR3 DNA. D genes are given only for firm matches. The listing skips clone size in some rows; elsewhere it reads once, few, many or a size class.

>TRBJ2-5|-|TRBD1|TRBV19
CASSGQGQGFGETQYF
TGTGCCAGTAGTGGTCAGGGACAGGGTTTTGGAGAGACCCAGTACTTC
>TRBJ1-1|-|TRBD1|TRBV5-1
CASSLAGQGTTEAFF
TGCGCCAGCAGCTTGGCGGGACAGGGGACGACTGAAGCTTTCTTT
>TRBJ1-1|few|-|TRBV5-4
CASRDDREAFF
TGTGCCAGCAGAGACGACAGGGAAGCTTTCTTT
>TRBJ1-2|-|TRBD1|TRBV27
CASSLRGQGAFYYGYTF
TGTGCCAGCAGTTTAAGGGGCCAGGGGGCTTTTTACTATGGCTACACCTTC
>TRBJ1-5|-|-|TRBV24-1
CATGQGGNQPQHF
TGTGCCACCGGGCAGGGCGGCAATCAGCCCCAGCATTTT
>TRBJ2-7|-|-|TRBV2
CASVARSGEQYF
TGTGCCAGCGTCGCCCGAAGTGGGGAGCAGTACTTC
>TRBJ1-4|-|-|TRBV5-1
CASSLGGNNEKLFF
TGCGCCAGCAGCTTGGGCGGAAATAATGAAAAACTGTTTTTT
>TRBJ2-3|once|-|TRBV11-2
CASSLLTVSHGYNTQYF
TGTGCCAGCAGCTTATTGACAGTCTCGCACGGTTACAATACGCAGTATTTT
>TRBJ2-1|-|TRBD2|TRBV28
CASSSVSGGQNNEQFF
TGTGCCAGCAGTTCCGTTAGCGGGGGGCAGAACAATGAGCAGTTCTTC
>TRBJ2-1|-|TRBD2|TRBV5-5
CASSPGLAGIHNEQFF
TGTGCCAGCAGCCCAGGACTAGCGGGGATCCACAATGAGCAGTTCTTC
>TRBJ2-3|-|TRBD2|TRBV6-2/TRBV6-3
CASSSIGAGGTDTQYF
TGTGCCAGCAGTTCGATTGGAGCGGGGGGCACAGATACGCAGTATTTT
>TRBJ1-3|-|-|TRBV2
CASRHRVASGNTIYF
TGTGCCAGCAGGCACAGGGTAGCCTCTGGAAACACCATATATTTT
>TRBJ1-1|few|-|TRBV25-1
CASSDRDKNTEAFF
TGTGCCAGCAGTGACCGGGACAAGAACACTGAAGCTTTCTTT
>TRBJ1-4|-|-|TRBV1
CTSSQQMPGAGNEKLFF
TGCACCAGCAGCCAACAGATGCCCGGGGCGGGTAATGAAAAACTGTTTTTT
>TRBJ2-7|-|-|TRBV6-1
CASSEIPRSEQYF
TGTGCCAGCAGTGAAATTCCTAGAAGCGAGCAGTACTTC
>TRBJ1-4|-|TRBD1|TRBV7-9
CASSPWTGGNEKLFF
TGTGCCAGCAGCCCCTGGACAGGGGGGAATGAAAAACTGTTTTTT
>TRBJ1-3|-|-|TRBV5-6
CASSWTGTSRGNTIYF
TGTGCCAGCAGCTGGACCGGGACCTCTCGCGGAAACACCATATATTTT
>TRBJ1-1|once|-|TRBV27
CASSKVNTEAFF
TGTGCCAGCAGTAAGGTAAACACTGAAGCTTTCTTT
>TRBJ2-2|once|TRBD2|TRBV11-3
CASSPSGTSGVSNTGELFF
TGTGCCAGCAGCCCTAGTGGGACTAGCGGGGTATCGAACACCGGGGAGCTGTTTTTT
>TRBJ2-7|once|-|TRBV5-1
CASSLVRGSYEQYF
TGCGCCAGCAGCTTGGTAAGGGGGTCTTACGAGCAGTACTTC
>TRBJ2-3|once|TRBD2|TRBV14
CASSQRPFSGGADTQYF
TGTGCCAGCAGCCAGCGGCCCTTTAGCGGGGGGGCAGATACGCAGTATTTT
>TRBJ2-5|-|TRBD2|TRBV7-9
CASTSSGGIGETQYF
TGTGCCAGCACCTCGAGCGGGGGGATTGGGGAGACCCAGTACTTC
>TRBJ2-5|-|-|TRBV6-6
CASSFRTEETQYF
TGTGCCAGCAGTTTTAGGACCGAAGAGACCCAGTACTTC
>TRBJ2-3|-|-|TRBV4-2
CASSQDVLATRLSTDTQYF
TGTGCCAGCAGCCAAGATGTCCTAGCCACCCGTTTGAGCACAGATACGCAGTATTTT
>TRBJ1-1|-|-|TRBV5-5
CASSLNPDTEAFF
TGTGCCAGCAGCTTGAACCCGGACACTGAAGCTTTCTTT
>TRBJ2-5|once|TRBD1|TRBV27
CASSRDGQGGKTQYF
TGTGCCAGCAGTCGGGATGGACAGGGGGGAAAGACCCAGTACTTC
>TRBJ2-7|-|-|TRBV2
CASGGQEGAEQYF
TGTGCCTCTGGGGGGCAGGAGGGGGCCGAGCAGTACTTC
>TRBJ2-2|-|-|TRBV5-5
CASSQRTRKPTSRSTGELFF
TGTGCCAGCAGCCAGCGAACCAGAAAACCCACTTCCCGGAGCACCGGGGAGCTGTTTTTT
>TRBJ2-5|-|TRBD1|TRBV9
CASSAPTGGQETQYF
TGTGCCAGCAGCGCCCCGACAGGGGGCCAGGAGACCCAGTACTTC
>TRBJ2-3|-|-|TRBV9
CASSEGTASSTDTQYF
TGTGCCAGCAGCGAAGGGACGGCTTCTAGCACAGATACGCAGTATTTT
>TRBJ1-1|-|-|TRBV19
CASSPRGRHTEAFF
TGTGCCAGTAGCCCGAGAGGTAGGCACACTGAAGCTTTCTTT
>TRBJ1-2|-|-|TRBV7-9
CASRLGDYGYTF
TGTGCCAGCCGCCTAGGGGATTATGGCTACACCTTC
>TRBJ1-2|-|TRBD1|TRBV5-1
CASSLGLTDRGDYTF
TGCGCCAGCAGCTTGGGACTTACTGACAGGGGTGACTACACCTTC
>TRBJ2-7|once|-|TRBV9
CASIRMGSYEQYF
TGTGCCAGCATCCGGATGGGTTCCTACGAGCAGTACTTC
>TRBJ2-1|-|-|TRBV3-1/TRBV3-2
CASSQDHGTSRTYNEQFF
TGTGCCAGCAGCCAAGATCACGGCACCTCCCGAACCTACAATGAGCAGTTCTTC
>TRBJ1-2|-|-|TRBV3-1/TRBV3-2
CASSQDIGGGYGYTF
TGTGCCAGCAGCCAAGATATTGGCGGGGGCTATGGCTACACCTTC
>TRBJ2-5|-|TRBD1|TRBV7-9
CASRTGGKQETQYF
TGTGCCAGTCGGACAGGGGGCAAACAAGAGACCCAGTACTTC
>TRBJ2-7|-|-|TRBV7-9
CASSSHGVAEQYF
TGTGCCAGCAGCTCGCATGGGGTTGCCGAGCAGTACTTC
>TRBJ1-3|-|-|TRBV3-1/TRBV3-2
CASSPGTGGNTIYF
TGTGCCAGCAGCCCTGGGACGGGGGGAAACACCATATATTTT
>TRBJ1-5|-|TRBD1|TRBV18
CASSPRRDRSNQPQHF
TGTGCCAGCTCACCACGGAGGGACAGAAGCAATCAGCCCCAGCATTTT
>TRBJ2-7|-|-|TRBV5-4
CASGIAGTTYEQYF
TGTGCCAGCGGAATCGCCGGGACGACCTACGAGCAGTACTTC
>TRBJ2-1|-|-|TRBV5-8
CASTGGEQVRVDEQFF
TGTGCCAGCACCGGGGGTGAGCAGGTTAGAGTAGATGAGCAGTTCTTC
>TRBJ1-2|once|TRBD1|TRBV7-9
CASSLTQGGYGYTF
TGTGCCAGCAGCTTAACCCAGGGGGGGTATGGCTACACCTTC
>TRBJ2-2|-|-|TRBV5-1
CASSLEGSVGTGELFF
TGCGCCAGCAGCTTGGAAGGTAGCGTGGGCACCGGGGAGCTGTTTTTT
>TRBJ2-3|-|-|TRBV11-3
CASSLGNNFGALSDTQYF
TGTGCCAGCAGCTTAGGGAATAACTTTGGAGCGTTGTCAGATACGCAGTATTTT
>TRBJ1-1|-|-|TRBV19
CASSMGVINTEAFF
TGTGCCAGTAGCATGGGGGTAATCAACACTGAAGCTTTCTTT
>TRBJ1-1|-|-|TRBV11-2
CASSLGLGGGYTEAFF
TGTGCCAGCAGCTTAGGCCTGGGCGGGGGTTACACTGAAGCTTTCTTT
>TRBJ2-7|-|TRBD1|TRBV27
CASSSTRDSQEQYF
TGTGCCAGCAGTTCCACCCGGGACAGTCAAGAGCAGTACTTC
>TRBJ1-1|once|-|TRBV19
CGSGWGSNTEAFF
TGTGGCAGTGGGTGGGGTTCGAACACTGAAGCTTTCTTT
>TRBJ2-5|-|-|TRBV15
CATSRAQPQETQYF
TGTGCCACCAGCAGAGCCCAGCCCCAAGAGACCCAGTACTTC
>TRBJ2-5|-|-|TRBV5-4
CASSVKETQYF
TGTGCCAGCAGCGTGAAAGAGACCCAGTACTTC
>TRBJ1-6|-|-|TRBV7-8
CASSPRGKRRHNSPLHF
TGTGCCAGCAGCCCACGGGGCAAAAGGCGACATAATTCACCCCTCCACTTT
>TRBJ1-4|-|-|TRBV30
CAWGPSANEKLFF
TGTGCCTGGGGGCCCTCGGCTAATGAAAAACTGTTTTTT
>TRBJ2-3|-|TRBD1|TRBV12-5
CASEGTGVRTDTQYF
TGTGCTAGTGAGGGGACAGGGGTCCGCACAGATACGCAGTATTTT
>TRBJ2-1|-|TRBD1|TRBV3-1/TRBV3-2
CASSLNRGAYNEQFF
TGTGCCAGCAGCCTAAACAGGGGGGCCTACAATGAGCAGTTCTTC
>TRBJ2-2|-|-|TRBV11-2
CASSFFIPGRFGTGELFF
TGTGCCAGCAGCTTCTTTATACCGGGACGATTTGGCACCGGGGAGCTGTTTTTT
>TRBJ1-6|few|-|TRBV19
CASSIGGSGVSPLHF
TGTGCCAGTAGTATCGGAGGCAGTGGAGTTTCACCCCTCCACTTT
>TRBJ1-2|-|TRBD1|TRBV10-3
CAISERDRGNYGYTF
TGTGCCATCAGTGAAAGGGACAGGGGCAACTATGGCTACACCTTC
>TRBJ1-1|-|-|TRBV21-1
CASSKQTNQDSQNTEAFF
TGTGCCAGCAGCAAACAGACGAACCAAGACAGCCAGAACACTGAAGCTTTCTTT
>TRBJ1-2|-|-|TRBV2
CASPRQAGPNYGYTF
TGTGCCAGCCCGCGCCAGGCCGGCCCTAACTATGGCTACACCTTC